This T cell receptor beta chain was recorded in a study of T cell responses to AZD1222 COVID-19 vaccine. Study-level findings and limits: Most donors were white British, females outnumbered males, and clonal diversity was possibly underestimated. Two AZD1222 administrations were followed by greater Spike-specific TCR breadth and depth. Vaccine-related CD4 TCRs covered spike, predominating at 160-218 and 743-854.

Sequencing was performed with immunoSEQ multiplex PCR; in TCRdb, only in-frame clones are kept and a portion is missing. This repertoire shows approximately 260,000 clones, more than 85% found once; its top ten account for roughly 0.5%. Remarks on this clone: Antigen specificity is unknown.

The CDR3 is made up of 13 amino acids. V was cut by 0 bases and J by 8 bases, with 10 bases left in between. Sequenced here: peripheral blood, sampled on day 0 of AZD1222 vaccination. This TCR derives from an adult in good health. This chain joins TRBV23-1 and TRBJ1-2; D is uncertain. Being an ORF, TRBV23-1 has a function that is uncertain. The CDR3 here is CASSQSPVGGYTF. The CDR3 DNA sequence: TGCGCCAGCAGTCAATCCCCCGTCGGGGGCTACACCTTC.